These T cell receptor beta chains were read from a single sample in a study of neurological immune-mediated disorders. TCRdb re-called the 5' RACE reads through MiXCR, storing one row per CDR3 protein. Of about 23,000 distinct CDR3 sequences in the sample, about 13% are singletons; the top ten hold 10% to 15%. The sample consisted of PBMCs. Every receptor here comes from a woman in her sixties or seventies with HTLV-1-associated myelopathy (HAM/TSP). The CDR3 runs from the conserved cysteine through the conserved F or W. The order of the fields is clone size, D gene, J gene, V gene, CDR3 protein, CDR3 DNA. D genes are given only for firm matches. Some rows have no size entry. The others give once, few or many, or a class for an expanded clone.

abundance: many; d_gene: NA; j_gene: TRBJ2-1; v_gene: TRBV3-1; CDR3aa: CASSRRGGANEQFF; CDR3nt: TGTGCCAGCAGCCGGAGGGGGGGGGCCAATGAGCAGTTCTTC
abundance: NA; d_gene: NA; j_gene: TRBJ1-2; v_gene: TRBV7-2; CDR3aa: CASSFYICSAGEKGGYTF; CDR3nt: NA
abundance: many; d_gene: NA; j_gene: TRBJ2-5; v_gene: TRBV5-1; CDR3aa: CASSLAPSVSKETQYF; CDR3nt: TGCGCCAGCAGCTTGGCCCCCTCGGTATCGAAAGAGACCCAGTACTTC
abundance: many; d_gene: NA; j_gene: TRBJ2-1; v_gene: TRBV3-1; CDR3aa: CASSQVVDEQFF; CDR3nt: TGTGCCAGCAGCCAAGTAGTGGATGAGCAGTTCTTC
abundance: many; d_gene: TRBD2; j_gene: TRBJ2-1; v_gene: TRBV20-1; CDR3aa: CSASKASGLFDEQFF; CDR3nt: TGCAGTGCTAGTAAGGCTAGCGGGTTGTTTGATGAGCAGTTCTTC
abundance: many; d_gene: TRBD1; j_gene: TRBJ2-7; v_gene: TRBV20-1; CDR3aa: CSATRQGYEQYF; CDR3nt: TGCAGTGCTACCCGACAGGGGTACGAGCAGTACTTC
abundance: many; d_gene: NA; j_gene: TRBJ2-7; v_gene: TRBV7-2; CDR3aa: CASSFQASYEQYF; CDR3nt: TGTGCCAGCAGCTTTCAGGCCTCCTACGAGCAGTACTTC
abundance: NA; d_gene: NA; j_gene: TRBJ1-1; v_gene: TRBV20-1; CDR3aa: CSARTGDRAYTEAFF; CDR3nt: TGCAGTGCTAGGACCGGGGATAGAGCGTACACTGAAGCTTTCTTT
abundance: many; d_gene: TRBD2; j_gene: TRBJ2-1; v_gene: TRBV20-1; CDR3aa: CTGTSGSNEQFF; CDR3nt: TGCACCGGGACTAGCGGGAGCAATGAGCAGTTCTTC
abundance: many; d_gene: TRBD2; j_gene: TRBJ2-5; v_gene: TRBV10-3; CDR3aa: CAISESRRRGGETQYF; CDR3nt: TGTGCCATCAGTGAGTCCAGGAGGAGGGGAGGGGAGACCCAGTACTTC
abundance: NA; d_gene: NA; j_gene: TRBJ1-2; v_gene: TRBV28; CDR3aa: CASSPSKERDGYTF; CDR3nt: TGTGCCAGCAGTCCCTCTAAGGAGAGAGATGGCTACACCTTC
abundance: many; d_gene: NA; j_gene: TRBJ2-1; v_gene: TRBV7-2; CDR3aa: CASSSLGLSQFF; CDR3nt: TGTGCCAGCAGCTCCCTAGGGCTTAGTCAGTTCTTC
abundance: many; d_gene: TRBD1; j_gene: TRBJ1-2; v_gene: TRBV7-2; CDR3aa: CASSLWTGGDYGYTF; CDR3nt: TGTGCCAGCAGCCTTTGGACAGGGGGGGACTATGGCTACACCTTC
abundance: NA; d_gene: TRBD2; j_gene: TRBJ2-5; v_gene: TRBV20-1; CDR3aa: CSARGDSGSKETQYF; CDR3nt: TGCAGTGCTAGAGGGGATAGCGGGAGCAAAGAGACCCAGTACTTC
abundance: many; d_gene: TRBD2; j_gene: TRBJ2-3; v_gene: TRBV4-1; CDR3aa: CASSQGLVAGSTDTQYF; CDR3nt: TGCGCCAGCAGCCAAGGGCTGGTAGCGGGAAGCACAGATACGCAGTATTTT
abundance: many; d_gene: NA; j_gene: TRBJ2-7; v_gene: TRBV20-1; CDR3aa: CSASPRDSYEQYF; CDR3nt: TGCAGTGCTAGCCCCCGGGATTCCTACGAGCAGTACTTC
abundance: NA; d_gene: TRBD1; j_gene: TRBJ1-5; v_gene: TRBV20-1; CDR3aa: CSAREQGARPQHF; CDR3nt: TGCAGTGCTAGAGAACAGGGGGCCCGGCCCCAGCATTTT
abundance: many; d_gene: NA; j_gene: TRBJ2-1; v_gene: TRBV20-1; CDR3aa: CSALPPLRFNNEQFF; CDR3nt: TGCAGTGCCCTACCACCCCTCCGATTCAACAATGAGCAGTTCTTC
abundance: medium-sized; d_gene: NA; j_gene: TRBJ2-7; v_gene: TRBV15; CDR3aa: CATSRETISYEQYF; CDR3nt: TGTGCCACCAGCAGAGAGACAATCTCCTACGAGCAGTACTTC
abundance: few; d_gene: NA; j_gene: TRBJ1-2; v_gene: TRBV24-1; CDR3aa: CATSDFTTNYGYTF; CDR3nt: TGTGCCACCAGTGATTTCACGACAAACTATGGCTACACCTTC
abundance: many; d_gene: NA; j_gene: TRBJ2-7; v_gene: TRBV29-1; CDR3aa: CSADSSYEQYF; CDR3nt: TGCAGCGCTGACAGTTCCTACGAGCAGTACTTC
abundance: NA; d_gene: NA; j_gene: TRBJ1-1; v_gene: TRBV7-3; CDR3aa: CASSVSMNTEAFF; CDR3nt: TGTGCCAGCAGCGTTTCTATGAACACTGAAGCTTTCTTT
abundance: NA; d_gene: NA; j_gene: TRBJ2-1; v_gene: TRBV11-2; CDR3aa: CASSFYICSVSPGPEQFF; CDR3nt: NA
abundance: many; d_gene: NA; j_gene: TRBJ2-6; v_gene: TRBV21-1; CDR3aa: CASKLRKGSSGANVLTF; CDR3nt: TGTGCCAGCAAACTAAGAAAAGGGAGCTCTGGGGCCAACGTCCTGACTTTC
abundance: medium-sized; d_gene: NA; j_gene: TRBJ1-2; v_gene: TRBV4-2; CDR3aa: CASSQDLGGDYGYTF; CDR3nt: TGTGCCAGCAGCCAAGATCTGGGAGGTGACTATGGCTACACCTTC
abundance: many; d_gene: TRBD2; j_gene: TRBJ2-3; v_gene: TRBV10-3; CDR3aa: CAISGGSGTSSPDTQYF; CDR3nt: TGTGCCATCAGTGGGGGATCCGGGACTAGCAGCCCAGATACGCAGTATTTT
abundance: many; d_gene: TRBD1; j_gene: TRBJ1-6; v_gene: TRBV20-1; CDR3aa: CSATTTGLKSPLHF; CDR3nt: TGCAGTGCTACCACGACAGGGTTAAAGTCACCCCTCCACTTT
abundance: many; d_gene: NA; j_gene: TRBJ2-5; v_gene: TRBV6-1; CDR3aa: CASSEARPGFTPRIQETQYF; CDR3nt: TGTGCCAGCAGTGAAGCGCGGCCGGGATTCACACCTCGGATACAAGAGACCCAGTACTTC
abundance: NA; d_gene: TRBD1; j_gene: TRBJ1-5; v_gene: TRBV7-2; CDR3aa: CANSRQGWNQPQHF; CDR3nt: TGTGCCAACAGCCGACAGGGTTGGAATCAGCCACAGCATTTT
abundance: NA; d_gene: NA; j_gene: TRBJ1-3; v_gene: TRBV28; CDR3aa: CASSLQAPEHTIYF; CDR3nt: TGTGCCAGCAGTCTGCAGGCACCCGAGCACACCATATATTTT
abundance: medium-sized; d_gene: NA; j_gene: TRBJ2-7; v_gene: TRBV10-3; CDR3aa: CAIMEGSNYEQYF; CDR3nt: TGTGCCATCATGGAGGGATCCAACTACGAGCAGTACTTC
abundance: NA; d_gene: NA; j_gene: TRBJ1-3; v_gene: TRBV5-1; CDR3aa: CASSFYICSAADRVRGNTIYF; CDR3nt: NA
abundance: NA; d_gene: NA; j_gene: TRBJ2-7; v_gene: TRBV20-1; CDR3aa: CSALTLSAYEQYF; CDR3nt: TGCAGTGCCTTAACCCTGTCGGCCTACGAGCAGTACTTC
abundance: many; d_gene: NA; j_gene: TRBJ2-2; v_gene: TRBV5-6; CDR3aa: CASSSPVDGGSGELFF; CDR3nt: TGTGCCAGCAGCTCCCCGGTAGACGGAGGGAGCGGGGAGCTGTTTTTT
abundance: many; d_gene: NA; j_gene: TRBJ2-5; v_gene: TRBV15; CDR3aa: CATSRDRSGQETQYF; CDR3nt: TGTGCCACCAGCAGAGATCGATCGGGTCAAGAGACCCAGTACTTC
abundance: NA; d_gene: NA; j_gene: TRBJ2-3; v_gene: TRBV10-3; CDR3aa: CAISDAEFASTDTQYF; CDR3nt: TGTGCCATCAGTGACGCAGAATTTGCTAGCACAGATACGCAGTATTTT
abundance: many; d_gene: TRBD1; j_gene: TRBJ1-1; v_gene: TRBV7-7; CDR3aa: CASSPQTGGFNTEAFF; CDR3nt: TGTGCCAGCAGCCCACAGACAGGGGGTTTTAACACTGAAGCTTTCTTT
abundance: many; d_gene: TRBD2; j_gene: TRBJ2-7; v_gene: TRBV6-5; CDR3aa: CASSYSSGSYEQYF; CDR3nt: TGTGCCAGCAGTTATTCGAGCGGGAGTTACGAGCAGTACTTC
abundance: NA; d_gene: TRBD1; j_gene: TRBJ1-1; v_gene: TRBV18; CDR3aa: CASSPPGQLHYEAFF; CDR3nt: TGTGCCAGCTCACCTCCGGGACAGTTACACTATGAAGCTTTCTTT
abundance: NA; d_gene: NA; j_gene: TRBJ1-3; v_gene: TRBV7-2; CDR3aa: CASSPWASGNTIYF; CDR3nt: TGTGCCAGCAGTCCCTGGGCCTCTGGAAACACCATATATTTT
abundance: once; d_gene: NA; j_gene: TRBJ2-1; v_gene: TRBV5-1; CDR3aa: CASSALLTGNEQFF; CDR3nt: TGCGCCAGCAGCGCACTGCTTACAGGGAATGAGCAGTTCTTC
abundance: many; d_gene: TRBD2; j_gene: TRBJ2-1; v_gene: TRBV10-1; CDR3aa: CASSGALAGGTSNEQFF; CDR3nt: TGCGCCAGCAGTGGGGCACTAGCGGGAGGGACCTCAAATGAGCAGTTCTTC
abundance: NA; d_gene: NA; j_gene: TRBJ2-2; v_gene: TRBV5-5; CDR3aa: CASSFYIYWRVPRVGTGELFF; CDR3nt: TGTGCCAGCAGCTTCTACATCTACTGGAGGGTTCCCAGGGTTGGCACCGGGGAGCTGTTTTTT
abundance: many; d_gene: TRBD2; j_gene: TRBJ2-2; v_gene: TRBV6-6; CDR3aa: CASTRGGSGNTGELFF; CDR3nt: TGTGCCAGCACCCGGGGGGGTAGCGGAAACACCGGGGAGCTGTTTTTT
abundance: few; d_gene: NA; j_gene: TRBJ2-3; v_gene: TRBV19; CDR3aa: CASSIGAAGTDTQYF; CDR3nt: TGTGCCAGTAGTATAGGGGCGGCCGGGACAGATACGCAGTATTTT
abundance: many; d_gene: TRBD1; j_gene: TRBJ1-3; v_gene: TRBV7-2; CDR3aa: CASTKLADRGGNTIYF; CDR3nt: TGTGCCAGCACCAAGCTGGCCGACAGGGGGGGAAACACCATATATTTT
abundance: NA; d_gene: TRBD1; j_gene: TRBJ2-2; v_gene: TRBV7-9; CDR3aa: CASSPGTGSGELFF; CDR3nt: TGTGCCAGCAGTCCCGGGACAGGATCCGGGGAGCTGTTTTTT
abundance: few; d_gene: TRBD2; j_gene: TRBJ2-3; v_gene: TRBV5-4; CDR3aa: CASSLQRGGRLSDTQYF; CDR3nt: TGTGCCAGCAGCTTGCAGCGGGGGGGCCGGCTTTCAGATACGCAGTATTTT
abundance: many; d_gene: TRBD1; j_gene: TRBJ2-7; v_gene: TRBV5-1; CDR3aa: CASSQERGQINEQYF; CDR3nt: TGCGCCAGCAGCCAAGAGAGGGGGCAGATTAACGAGCAGTACTTC
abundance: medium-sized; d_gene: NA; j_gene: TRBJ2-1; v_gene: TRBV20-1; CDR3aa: CSARANYNEQFF; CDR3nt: TGCAGTGCTAGAGCTAACTACAATGAGCAGTTCTTC
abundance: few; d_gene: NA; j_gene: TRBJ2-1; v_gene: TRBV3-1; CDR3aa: CASSHDNEQFF; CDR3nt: TGTGCCAGCAGCCACGACAATGAGCAGTTCTTC
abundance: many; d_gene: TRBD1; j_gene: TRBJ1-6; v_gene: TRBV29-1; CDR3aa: CSVQGVGNSPLHF; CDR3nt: TGCAGCGTACAGGGGGTCGGGAATTCACCCCTCCACTTT
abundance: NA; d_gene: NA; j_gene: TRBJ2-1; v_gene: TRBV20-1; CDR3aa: CSARVQAGRGGAQYNEQFF; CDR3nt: TGCAGTGCTAGAGTCCAAGCGGGAAGAGGGGGAGCCCAATACAATGAGCAGTTCTTC